This T cell receptor beta chain was profiled in a study of blood T cell repertoires in COVID-19. Sequencing was performed with immunoSEQ multiplex PCR; in TCRdb, only in-frame clones are kept and a portion is missing. Here the sample spans approximately 170,000 clones, 70% to 90% being singletons. With regard to this clone: The sample contains more than one DNA sequence encoding this CDR3.

The CDR3 runs to 13 residues. The V end was cut by 0 bases, the J end by 6 bases, with 6 bases between. CDR1 is SEHNR, CDR2 FQNEAQ, per germline (reference sequence). Sequencing was carried out using peripheral blood. The receptor's source is an elderly man with COVID-19, enrolled during active disease. The rearrangement joins TRBV7-9 to TRBJ1-5, with D perhaps TRBD1 (5 bases). In nucleotides, the CDR3 is TGTGCCAGCAGCTTAGCGGGGGGTCAGCCCCAGCATTTT. Amino acid sequence: CASSLAGGQPQHF.